The rows below give T cell receptor beta chains drawn from one sample of a study of blood T cell repertoires in COVID-19. Data came from immunoSEQ multiplex PCR; TCRdb stores just in-frame clones and leaves some out. The sample gives approximately 120,000 clones, over 65% of which show up once; about 18% is in the top ten. Sequencing was performed on peripheral blood. The receptor set was obtained from a woman in her sixties or seventies with acute or convalescent COVID-19. Each CDR3 is given with its conserved first and last residue.

J gene,V gene,CDR3 length,CDR3 protein
TRBJ2-3,TRBV19,13,CASRGVASDTQYF
TRBJ1-5,TRBV4-1,21,CASSQDVGSGQGTRSNQPQHF
TRBJ2-4,TRBV28,16,CASSSSQGRAKNIQYF
TRBJ1-6,TRBV7-9,15,CASSLGQQNNSPLHF
TRBJ2-3,TRBV7-2,16,CASSLALAGGTDTQYF
TRBJ2-1,TRBV27,16,CASSSPGVRATSGQFF
TRBJ2-2,TRBV19,14,CAARPAGNTGELFF
TRBJ1-1,TRBV3-1/TRBV3-2,14,CASSGQTDRSGAFF
TRBJ1-2,TRBV4-3,16,CASRQNPSLANYGYTF
TRBJ2-7,TRBV6-6,14,CASETGGGAHEQYF
TRBJ1-4,TRBV12-2,14,CASRLNRGHEKLFF
TRBJ1-2,TRBV4-3,15,CASSQDGSTDYGYTF
TRBJ1-1,TRBV18,12,CASSPQNTEAFF
TRBJ1-1,TRBV11-2,15,CASIMITLGSTEAFF
TRBJ1-5,TRBV3-1/TRBV3-2,12,CASSQKRGPQHF
TRBJ1-1,TRBV28,16,CASSPLDWLLNTEAFF
TRBJ1-3,TRBV5-8,15,CASSFQQKFGNTIYF
TRBJ2-3,TRBV29-1,10,CSVGKDTQYF
TRBJ2-3,TRBV20-1,14,CSASEAGGADTQYF
TRBJ2-3,TRBV6-5,15,CASRSGTGGTDTQYF
TRBJ2-3,TRBV2,15,CASSAQRGSTDTQYF
TRBJ1-1,TRBV19,13,CASSPGVNTEAFF
TRBJ1-2,TRBV30,14,CAWDPGQGAYGYTF
TRBJ2-7,TRBV4-2,13,CASSQGRTYEQYF
TRBJ1-2,TRBV6-5,12,CASRNQLGGYTF
TRBJ2-6,TRBV27,16,CASSFFKGFGANVLTF
TRBJ1-5,TRBV6-5,15,CASSRVQGADQPQHF
TRBJ1-5,TRBV28,16,CASPPGQGMSNQPQHF
TRBJ1-1,TRBV28,17,CASSLWPYGQEDTEAFF
TRBJ2-2,TRBV27,15,CASSFASGITGELFF
TRBJ2-1,TRBV3-1/TRBV3-2,17,CASSRNAGTAPNNEQFF
TRBJ2-7,TRBV6-1,13,CASSEGAYYEQYF
TRBJ2-1,TRBV5-8,11,CASSFRNEQFF
TRBJ2-1,TRBV5-6,17,CASSLALRAQGDNEQFF
TRBJ2-5,TRBV7-2,15,CASSLGAGGRETQYF
TRBJ1-5,TRBV6-5,14,CASRLTGSNQPQHF
TRBJ2-2,TRBV5-1,14,CASSRGEGTGELFF
TRBJ1-4,TRBV19,13,CASSNMPEEKLFF
TRBJ1-5,TRBV15,15,CATSRAQGAWQPQHF
TRBJ1-2,TRBV6-1,15,CASSTRQGAFDGYTF
TRBJ1-1,TRBV28,15,CASSTTGYRETEAFF